This is a list of T cell receptor beta chains from one sample in a study of blood T cell repertoires in COVID-19. Libraries were prepared by immunoSEQ multiplex PCR; TCRdb keeps only in-frame clonotypes and omits some of them. The sample lists around 290,000 clones; 85% to 90% were seen once. The sequencing sample was made of PBMCs or T cells enriched from blood (not recorded which). The receptor source for this set is a woman aged 55-70 years in a cohort exposed to, infected with or recovered from COVID-19 (not recorded which). Both conserved end residues are part of each CDR3. The D gene is left open where the match is weak. Some rows have no size entry. The others give once, few or many, or a class for an expanded clone.

clone_size,v_call,j_call,d_call,cdr3_aa,cdr3_nt
-,TRBV9,TRBJ2-1,TRBD2,CASSPQTSGREGEQFF,TGTGCCAGCAGCCCCCAGACTAGCGGGAGAGAGGGTGAGCAGTTCTTC
many,TRBV5-6,TRBJ1-5,-,CASSVTGTQPQHF,TGTGCCAGCAGCGTTACAGGGACTCAGCCCCAGCATTTT
-,TRBV4-2,TRBJ2-5,-,CASSQEGDPGSGQETQYF,TGTGCCAGCAGCCAAGAGGGTGATCCCGGGAGCGGGCAAGAGACCCAGTACTTC
-,TRBV5-8,TRBJ1-5,-,CASSLVSRDGSQPQHF,TGTGCCAGCAGCTTGGTTTCCCGGGATGGGAGTCAGCCCCAGCATTTT
-,TRBV5-4,TRBJ2-3,-,CASSSGPTQYF,TGTGCCAGCAGCAGCGGGCCGACGCAGTATTTT
few,TRBV28,TRBJ1-2,TRBD1,CASRGDRVNGYTF,TGTGCCAGTCGAGGGGACAGGGTTAATGGCTACACCTTC
-,TRBV11-3,TRBJ2-2,TRBD2,CASSLGLGSGSPGELFF,TGTGCCAGCAGCTTAGGGCTGGGTAGCGGGAGTCCCGGGGAGCTGTTTTTT
-,TRBV6-5,TRBJ1-4,TRBD1,CASSRQGSNEKLFF,TGTGCCAGCAGCAGACAGGGGAGTAATGAAAAACTGTTTTTT
-,TRBV9,TRBJ2-1,TRBD2,CASSAKDSGRTYNEQFF,TGTGCCAGCAGCGCAAAGGATAGCGGGAGGACCTACAATGAGCAGTTCTTC
-,TRBV6-5,TRBJ1-5,-,CASSYGVTGQPQHF,TGTGCCAGCAGTTATGGAGTGACGGGTCAGCCCCAGCATTTT
-,TRBV18,TRBJ2-3,TRBD2,CASSPYPSGRATDTQYF,TGTGCCAGCTCACCCTACCCTAGCGGGAGGGCCACAGATACGCAGTATTTT
-,TRBV12-3/TRBV12-4,TRBJ2-2,-,CASSLVYGELFF,TGTGCCAGCAGTTTGGTCTACGGGGAGCTGTTTTTT
few,TRBV5-4,TRBJ1-6,TRBD1,CASSTGGSYNSPLHF,TGTGCCAGCAGTACAGGGGGCTCCTATAATTCACCCCTCCACTTT
-,TRBV19,TRBJ2-3,-,CASRIGGYVAGTDTQYF,TGTGCCAGTAGGATCGGGGGATACGTTGCTGGCACAGATACGCAGTATTTT
-,TRBV5-1,TRBJ2-1,TRBD2,CASTPAGTSGRSSYNEQFF,TGCGCCAGCACCCCGGCGGGGACTAGCGGTCGGAGCTCCTACAATGAGCAGTTCTTC
-,TRBV5-1,TRBJ2-3,TRBD1,CASSLMGQGAIDTQYF,TGCGCCAGCAGCTTGATGGGACAGGGGGCGATAGATACGCAGTATTTT
-,TRBV28,TRBJ1-4,TRBD1,CASSPDHRGSFEKLFF,TGTGCCAGCAGTCCCGATCACAGGGGCTCTTTTGAAAAACTGTTTTTT
-,TRBV30,TRBJ2-1,-,CAWRGASEQFF,TGTGCCTGGAGAGGGGCTAGTGAGCAGTTCTTC
-,TRBV7-2,TRBJ2-7,-,CASSLDGRGYEQYF,TGTGCCAGCAGCTTAGACGGCCGGGGCTACGAGCAGTACTTC
-,TRBV6-5,TRBJ2-7,-,CASSYWDNREKGEQYF,TGTGCCAGCAGTTACTGGGATAACAGGGAAAAGGGCGAGCAGTACTTC
-,TRBV27,TRBJ2-1,TRBD2,CASSLVLAGGPGNEQFF,TGTGCCAGCAGTTTAGTACTAGCGGGAGGGCCGGGCAATGAGCAGTTCTTC
-,TRBV19,TRBJ1-5,-,CASSIFWGEISNQPQHF,TGTGCCAGTAGTATTTTCTGGGGGGAAATTAGCAATCAGCCCCAGCATTTT
-,TRBV15,TRBJ2-6,-,CATSAQVRGWLAPGANVLTF,TGTGCCACCAGCGCGCAGGTTAGAGGGTGGCTAGCCCCCGGGGCCAACGTCCTGACTTTC
-,TRBV19,TRBJ2-3,-,CASSIEGTDTQYF,TGTGCCAGTAGTATCGAGGGCACAGATACGCAGTATTTT
once,TRBV28,TRBJ1-4,TRBD1,CASRLAGQINEKLFF,TGTGCCAGCAGGTTGGCGGGACAGATAAATGAAAAACTGTTTTTT
-,TRBV28,TRBJ2-7,-,CASSRGGSYEQYF,TGTGCCAGCAGTAGGGGGGGCTCCTACGAGCAGTACTTC
-,TRBV5-4,TRBJ2-1,TRBD1,CASSGRRTGPYNEQFF,TGTGCCAGCAGCGGGAGACGGACAGGGCCTTACAATGAGCAGTTCTTC
-,TRBV15,TRBJ1-2,TRBD1,CATSRVGAGGPNYGYTF,TGTGCCACCAGCAGAGTCGGGGCAGGGGGCCCTAACTATGGCTACACCTTC
-,TRBV12-5,TRBJ2-2,-,CASGLDEGANTGELFF,TGTGCTAGTGGTTTGGATGAAGGGGCGAACACCGGGGAGCTGTTTTTT
-,TRBV28,TRBJ1-2,-,CASSSRQLYGYTF,TGTGCCAGCAGTTCCCGACAGTTGTATGGCTACACCTTC